This T cell receptor beta chain is from a study of shared clonotypes between healthy human individuals. Study results and caveats: Shared across several donors were around 5% of the naive CD4 clonotypes. When compared with the clonotypes that were shared by all four sorted-subset donors, the non-shared clonotypes turned out to have lower generation probabilities.

The repertoire was sequenced with immunoSEQ multiplex PCR; TCRdb's copy has only in-frame clones and lacks some. The sample lists approximately 980,000 clones, about 80% seen once, with about 1.5% in the top ten. A note on this clone: As yet, its antigen is unknown.

In germline, CDR1 is SGHRS, CDR2 YFSETQ. This CDR3 has 15 residues. J lost 2 bases, V lost 2 bases, and 1 base had no gene match. Memory CD4+ cells were the fraction left after CD45RA+ naive selection. The specimen was memory CD4+ T cells sorted from blood. Subset indicated: CD45RA-negative fraction. V usage is TRBV5-1 and J usage is TRBJ2-3; 11 bases align to TRBD1. This TCR came from a man aged 18 to 30 in good health. CDR3 loop: CASSFGQGATDTQYF. The CDR3 bases are TGCGCCAGCAGCTTTGGACAGGGGGCCACAGATACGCAGTATTTT.